Following are 3 T cell receptor beta chains from one sample sequenced in a study of CD8+ T cells in alopecia areata. cDNA prepared by RNA extraction and subsequent reverse transcription served as the template for sequencing. The table came from immunoSEQ multiplex PCR; TCRdb's copy has only in-frame clones and leaves some out. The data show around 300,000 clones, with none appearing a single time. On the basis of CD4, CD8alpha, NKG2D, NKG2ACE and other markers, pooled cutaneous lymph node cells were sorted. The sample comprised CD4+ T cells sorted from a lymph node. These receptors all stem from a C3H/HeJ mouse with alopecia areata. The mouse line has the MHC haplotype H2-k.

This clone was counted a few times. The genes are named according to mouse. The read comes to an end 4 residues before the CDR3 does, leaving the germline J gene to fill in the end. The J gene is TRBJ2-2, the V gene TRBV31, with 7 bases fitting TRBD2. The germline V gene has CDR1 GKSSPN and CDR2 SITVG. V lost 0 bases, J lost 4 bases, and 2 bases stayed unmatched. The CDR3 is 14 amino acids. CDR3 sequence: CAWSLLGVTGQLYF. The CDR3 DNA, read in part, is TGTGCCTGGAGTCTTCTGGGGGTCACCGGG.

This clone was picked up a small number of times. Mouse gene names and germline throughout. The CDR3 end lies 4 residues beyond the end of the read and is filled in from the germline J gene. The V gene is TRBV1, the J gene TRBJ2-7, with 8 bases matching TRBD1. The CDR3 contains 15 residues. Germline loops: CDR1 NSQYPW, CDR2 LRSPGD (reference sequence). CDR3 in amino acids: CTCSADLWDRYEQYF. CDR3 DNA, as far as it was read: TGCACCTGCAGTGCAGATCTGTGGGACAGGTAT.

This clone was detected ten times or more. Germline and genes: mouse. Read data end 4 residues before the CDR3 end; the end is taken from the germline J gene. The sample carries other DNA sequences with the same CDR3. The gene calls are TRBV13-1 and TRBJ1-2; the match to TRBD1 covers 10 bases. The CDR3 runs 13 residues. Germline-derived CDR1 and CDR2 are NSHNY and SYGAGN. The CDR3 region is CASSGGQGSDYTF. The part of the CDR3 DNA that was read is TGTGCCAGCAGTGGGGGACAGGGGTCC.